Shown below are 15 T cell receptor beta chains from a single sample sequenced in a study of Graves' ophthalmopathy and Graves' hyperthyroidism. Using RNA transcripts, the TCR beta CDR3 regions were amplified. After a first-round RT-PCR with HTBI primers, a second-round multiplex PCR was run. TCRdb used MiXCR to reprocess the multiplex PCR reads, holding one entry per CDR3 protein. The sample lists hundreds of thousands of distinct CDR3 sequences; more than 20% were seen once. Material: peripheral blood. The source of these receptors is a young woman with stable Graves' hyperthyroidism.

This clonotype was seen repeatedly, ten times or more. The rearrangement links TRBV20-1 to TRBJ2-7; maybe TRBD2 (6 bases). Trimming shortened V by 3 bases and J by 5 bases, and 17 bases separated the two germline ends. Germline lookup yields CDR1 DFQATT and CDR2 SNEGSKA (reference sequence). The CDR3 sequence is 14 residues long. The CDR3 coding sequence is TGCAGTGCTAGGGTGGCGGGACCGGGCCACGAGCAGTACTTC. Its translation is CSARVAGPGHEQYF.

This clonotype has a count of ten or more. The chain is built from TRBV24-1 and TRBJ1-5; D is perhaps TRBD1 (6 bases). The germline gives CDR1 KGHDR, CDR2 SFDVKD. The CDR3 consists of 14 residues. Trimming removed 4 bases at V and 4 bases at J, with 10 bases between. DNA for the CDR3: TGTGCCACCAGTGAGGCGAGGGGGAATCAGCCCCAGCATTTT. Translation gives CATSEARGNQPQHF.

V and J are TRBV12-3 or TRBV12-4 and TRBJ2-5; 8 bases are shared with TRBD1. There are 17 residues in the CDR3. V lost 1 base and J lost 3; bases outside the gene matches: 10. The CDR3: CASSLEGEGQVKETQYF. The CDR3, as DNA: TGTGCCAGCAGTTTAGAGGGAGAGGGACAGGTGAAAGAGACCCAGTACTTC.

This clonotype came up a few times. The chain is built from TRBV18 and TRBJ1-5, with a possible D match to TRBD1 (6 bases). The germline V gene has CDR1 KGHSH and CDR2 LQKENI. The CDR3 totals 16 residues. With 5 bases removed from V and 2 bases from J, the gap between germline ends came to 16 bases. The CDR3 DNA reads TGTGCCAGCTCAACTCTCCGGGAGGGGGGCAATCAGCCCCAGCATTTT. It codes for CASSTLREGGNQPQHF.

This clonotype has ten or more counts. The V gene is TRBV7-8, the J gene TRBJ1-2; maybe TRBD1 (5 bases). Per the germline V gene, CDR1 is SGHVS and CDR2 is FQNEAQ. The V gene lost 1 base and the J gene lost 2 bases, with 14 bases spanning the gap. CDR3 length: 16 amino acids. CDR3 in amino acids: CASSLGGRIGNYGYTF. The CDR3 nucleotides are TGTGCCAGCAGCTTAGGGGGCCGCATCGGAAACTATGGCTACACCTTC.

This clonotype was counted at least ten times. This chain uses TRBV7-2 with TRBJ2-7, with 9 bases aligning to TRBD1. Germline trimming cut 5 bases from V and 2 bases from J; bases unmatched to any gene: 7. The CDR3 consists of 15 residues. Germline-derived CDR1 and CDR2 are SGHTA and FQGNSA. DNA of the CDR3: TGTGCCAGCAGCCCGACGGGGACAGGGCCCTACGAGCAGTACTTC. This encodes CASSPTGTGPYEQYF. The full variable domain, in which reference TRBV7-2 and TRBJ2-7 provide the parts outside the CDR3, is GAGVSQSPSNKVTEKGKDVELRCDPISGHTALYWYRQSLGQGLEFLIYFQGNSAPDKSGLPSDRFSAERTGGSVSTLTIQRTQQEDSAVYLCASSPTGTGPYEQYFGPGTRLTVT.

This clonotype has at least ten counts. V and J are TRBV15 and TRBJ1-1; D is undetermined. CDR1 and CDR2 (germline): LNHNV, YYDKDF (reference sequence). V was pared by 0 bases and J by 7 bases, with 12 bases between. CDR3 size: 14 residues. The chain's CDR3 is CATSRDTNSREAFF. CDR3 in DNA: TGTGCCACCAGCAGAGACACTAACAGCCGTGAAGCTTTCTTT.

There are many counts of this clonotype. The chain recombines TRBV6-1 with TRBJ2-7, with 8 bases matching TRBD2. Germline V gives CDR1 MNHNS, CDR2 SASEGT. V was pared by 4 bases and J by 5 bases, with 7 bases of the junction left unmatched. CDR3 length equals 14 residues. The CDR3: CASSAPGLVNEQYF. CDR3 coding DNA: TGTGCCAGCAGTGCCCCGGGACTAGTAAACGAGCAGTACTTC.

This clonotype has a count of ten or more. The CDR3 region has the DNA TGTGCCAGCAGTTTACACACAGGGGTCCTTTCCTACGAGCAGTACTTC. Encoded protein: CASSLHTGVLSYEQYF. V is TRBV27 and J is TRBJ2-7, with 7 positions matching TRBD1. In germline, CDR1 is MNHEY, CDR2 SMNVEV (reference sequence). The V gene end was trimmed by 2 bases and the J gene end by 1 base; junction bases not matched to a gene: 8. The CDR3 is 16 residues long.

This clonotype was seen at least ten times. The rearrangement joins TRBV6-2 or TRBV6-3 to TRBJ1-2; D not certain. Between the trimmed V and J ends, which lost 2 bases and 5 bases, there was a span of 9 bases. The CDR3 extends over 13 amino acids. The germline V gene has CDR1 MNHEY and CDR2 SVGEGT. The CDR3 DNA reads as TGTGCCAGCAGTTACGGGCGGATATATGGCTACACCTTC. Residues: CASSYGRIYGYTF.

Many counts were recorded for this clonotype. The chain couples TRBV12-3 or TRBV12-4 to TRBJ1-1; no clear D. This CDR3 has 13 amino acids. Deletions cut 5 bases from V and 0 bases from J, with 7 bases between. Here the CDR3 reads CASSVELNTEAFF. CDR3 bases: TGTGCCAGCAGTGTAGAACTGAACACTGAAGCTTTCTTT.

This chain links TRBV15 with TRBJ2-5; TRBD1 is a possible D gene (5 bases). Trimming left V 5 bases short and J 5 bases short, with 15 bases between. This CDR3 is built from 14 residues. The V gene's germline CDR1 is LNHNV and CDR2 YYDKDF (reference sequence). The CDR3 DNA is TGTGCCACCAGCCCGGCGCACAGGCGTGAGACCCAGTACTTC. Protein product: CATSPAHRRETQYF.

The V call is TRBV20-1, the J call TRBJ2-5; the match to TRBD2 covers 13 bases. The CDR3 consists of 16 residues. Germline CDR1 and CDR2: DFQATT and SNEGSKA (reference sequence). The V segment lost 5 bases and the J segment 8 bases; nucleotides outside the gene matches: 14. The DNA for the CDR3 is TGCAGTGCTCAACCCTTCGGACTAGCGGGAGACGAAACCCAGTACTTC. It is translated as CSAQPFGLAGDETQYF.

This clonotype was observed many times. The CDR3 nucleotides read TGTGCCAGTAGCCCAGGGAGCGGATATAACACCGGGGAGCTGTTTTTT. Translation: CASSPGSGYNTGELFF. The V call is TRBV19, the J call TRBJ2-2, with D perhaps assigned TRBD1 or TRBD2 (5 bases each). This CDR3 has 16 residues. Per the germline V gene, CDR1 is LNHDA and CDR2 is SQIVND (reference sequence). Between the trimmed V and J ends, which lost 6 bases and 2 bases, there was a span of 16 bases.

In this sample, this clonotype turned up many times. This chain connects TRBV6-5 to TRBJ1-6; weak D call: TRBD1 (6 bases). The CDR3 totals 16 residues. The V end was cut by 0 bases, the J end by 2 bases, with 8 bases between. The germline CDR1 and CDR2 sequences are MNHEY and SVGAGI. The CDR3 DNA follows: TGTGCCAGCAGTTACTCGGGGGCGCCCTATAATTCACCCCTCCACTTT. This gives the protein CASSYSGAPYNSPLHF.